The source of this T cell receptor (beta chain) is a study of OX40 agonist ivuxolimab in advanced cancers. Germline loops: CDR1 MGHDK, CDR2 SYGVNS. The CDR3 is 12 amino acids. The V gene lost 1 base and the J gene lost 3 bases, with 4 bases spanning the gap. Broader study findings: On average, CD8+ T cells showed a greater number of expanded clones than CD4+. The 0.1-3.0 mg/kg partial responders had among the lowest clonal expansion.

This table comes from immunoSEQ multiplex PCR, and its TCRdb copy is limited to in-frame clones, with some not included. Here the sample spans about 45,000 clones, 84% being singletons. As for this clone: Its antigen is as yet unknown.

This TCR derives from an adult with an advanced solid tumor such as melanoma, head and neck, liver or kidney cancer. The chain carries TRBV25-1 and TRBJ2-7, with D uncertain. Source: CD4+ or CD8+ T cells sorted from blood, taken in a trial of the OX40 agonist ivuxolimab. CDR3 nucleotides: TGTGCCAGCAGTGAATTCGGCTACGAGCAGTACTTC. Translation: CASSEFGYEQYF.